The clone carrying this TCR beta chain was counted a few times. In alopecia areata patients, both lesional scalp punch biopsies and peripheral blood were collected. Extracted from the samples, RNA was reverse transcribed into cDNA to serve as the sequencing template. Data came from immunoSEQ multiplex PCR; TCRdb stores just in-frame clones and leaves some out. Of more than 9,500 clones in the sample, around 50% were seen once. This entry belongs to a study of CD8+ T cells in alopecia areata. The junction had 2 bases not matched to a gene; V was cut back by 6 bases and J by 2 bases. This CDR3 spans 13 amino acids. Germline CDR1 is SGHVS and CDR2 is FQNEAQ.

Source material: skin. This chain uses TRBV7-8 with TRBJ2-5, with 8 nucleotides matching TRBD2. This clonotype was obtained from a human donor with alopecia areata. DNA of the CDR3: TGTGCCAGCAGAGCGGGGGAGCAAGAGACCCAGTACTTC. This codes for CASRAGEQETQYF.